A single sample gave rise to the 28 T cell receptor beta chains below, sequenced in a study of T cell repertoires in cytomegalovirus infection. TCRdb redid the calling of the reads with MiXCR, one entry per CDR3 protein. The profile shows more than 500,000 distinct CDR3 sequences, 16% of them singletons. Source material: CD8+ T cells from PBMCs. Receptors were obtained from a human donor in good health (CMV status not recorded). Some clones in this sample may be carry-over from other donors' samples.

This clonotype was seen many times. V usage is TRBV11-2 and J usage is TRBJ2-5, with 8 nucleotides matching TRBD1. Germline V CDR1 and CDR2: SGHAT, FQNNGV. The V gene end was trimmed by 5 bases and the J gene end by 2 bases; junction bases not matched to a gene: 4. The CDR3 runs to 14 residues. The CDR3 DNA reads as TGTGCCAGCAGCCGGACAGGGAGACAAGAGACCCAGTACTTC. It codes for CASSRTGRQETQYF.

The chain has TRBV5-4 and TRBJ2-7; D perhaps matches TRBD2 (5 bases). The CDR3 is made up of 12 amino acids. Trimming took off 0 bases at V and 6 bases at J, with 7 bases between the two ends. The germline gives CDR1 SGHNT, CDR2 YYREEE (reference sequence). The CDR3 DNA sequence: TGTGCCAGCAGCTTGGTCCGGGGCGAGCAGTACTTC. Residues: CASSLVRGEQYF.

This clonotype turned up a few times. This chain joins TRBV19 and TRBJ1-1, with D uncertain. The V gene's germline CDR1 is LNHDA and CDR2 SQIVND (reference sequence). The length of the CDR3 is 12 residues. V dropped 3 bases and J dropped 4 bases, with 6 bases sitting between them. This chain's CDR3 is CASSIGLTEAFF. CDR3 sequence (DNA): TGTGCCAGTAGTATCGGCCTCACTGAAGCTTTCTTT.

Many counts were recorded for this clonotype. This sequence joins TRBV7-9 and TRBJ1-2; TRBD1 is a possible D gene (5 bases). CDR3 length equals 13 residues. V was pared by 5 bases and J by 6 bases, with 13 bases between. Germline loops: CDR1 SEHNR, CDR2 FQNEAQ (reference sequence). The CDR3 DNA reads TGTGCCAGCAGCCCTTCAGCACAGGATGGCTACACCTTC. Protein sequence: CASSPSAQDGYTF.

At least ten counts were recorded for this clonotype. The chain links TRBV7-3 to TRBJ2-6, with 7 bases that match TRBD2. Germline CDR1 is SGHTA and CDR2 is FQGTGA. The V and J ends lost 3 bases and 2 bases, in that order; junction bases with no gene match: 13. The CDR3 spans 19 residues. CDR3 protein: CASSFRPGGSRAGANVLTF. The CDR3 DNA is TGTGCCAGCAGCTTTCGGCCGGGGGGTTCAAGGGCTGGGGCCAACGTCCTGACTTTC.

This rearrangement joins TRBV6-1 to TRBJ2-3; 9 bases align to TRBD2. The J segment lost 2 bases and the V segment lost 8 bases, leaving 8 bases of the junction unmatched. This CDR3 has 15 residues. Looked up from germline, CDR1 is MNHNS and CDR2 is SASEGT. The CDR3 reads CASRTEGLATDTQYF. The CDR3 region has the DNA TGTGCCAGCCGAACTGAGGGACTAGCCACAGATACGCAGTATTTT.

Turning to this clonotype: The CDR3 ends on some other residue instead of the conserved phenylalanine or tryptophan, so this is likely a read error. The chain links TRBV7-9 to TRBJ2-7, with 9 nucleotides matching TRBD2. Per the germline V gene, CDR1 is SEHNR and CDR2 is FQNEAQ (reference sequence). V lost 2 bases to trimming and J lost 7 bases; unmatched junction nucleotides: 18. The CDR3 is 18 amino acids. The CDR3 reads CASSLSRERAGGTQEQYY. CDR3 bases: TGTGCCAGCAGCTTATCCAGGGAAAGGGCGGGAGGGACTCAGGAGCAGTACTAC.

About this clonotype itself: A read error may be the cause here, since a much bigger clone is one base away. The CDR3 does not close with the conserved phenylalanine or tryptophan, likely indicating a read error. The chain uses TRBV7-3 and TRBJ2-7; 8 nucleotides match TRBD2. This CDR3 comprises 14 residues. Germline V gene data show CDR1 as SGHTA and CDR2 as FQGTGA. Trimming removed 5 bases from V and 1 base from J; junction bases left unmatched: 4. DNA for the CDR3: TGTGCCAGCAGCCCCGGGGGGGAATCCTACGAGCAGTACTTA. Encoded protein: CASSPGGESYEQYL.

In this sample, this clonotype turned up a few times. The CDR3 here is CARAGGAGNEQFF. Written as DNA, the CDR3 is TGCGCCAGGGCAGGGGGCGCCGGCAATGAGCAGTTCTTC. J is TRBJ2-1 and V is TRBV10-2; 8 positions agree with TRBD1. This CDR3 contains 13 residues. Germline assignment: CDR1 WSHSY and CDR2 SAAADI. V shed 9 bases and J 6 bases; nucleotides not matched to a gene: 7.

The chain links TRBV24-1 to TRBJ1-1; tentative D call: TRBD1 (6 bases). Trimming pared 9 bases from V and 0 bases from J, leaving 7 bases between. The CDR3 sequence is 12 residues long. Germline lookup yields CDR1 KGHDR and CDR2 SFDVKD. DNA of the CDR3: TGTGCCACCCAGGGGATGAACACTGAAGCTTTCTTT. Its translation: CATQGMNTEAFF.

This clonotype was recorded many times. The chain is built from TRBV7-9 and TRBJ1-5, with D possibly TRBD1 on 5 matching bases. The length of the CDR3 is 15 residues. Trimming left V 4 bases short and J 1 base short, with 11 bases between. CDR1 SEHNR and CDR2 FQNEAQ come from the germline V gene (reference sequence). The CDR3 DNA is TGTGCCAGCAGCTCCGGGAGGGACAGCAATCAGCCCCAGCATTTT. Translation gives CASSSGRDSNQPQHF.

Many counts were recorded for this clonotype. This CDR3 reads CASSSPGTSGRNEQFF. CDR3 sequence (DNA): TGTGCCAGCAGTTCCCCCGGGACTAGCGGGAGAAATGAGCAGTTCTTC. The rearrangement links TRBV7-9 to TRBJ2-1, with TRBD2 identical over 14 bases. J was trimmed by 7 bases and V by 6 bases; bases with no gene match: 8. CDR1 and CDR2 from the germline V gene are SEHNR and FQNEAQ (reference sequence). This CDR3 spans 16 amino acids.

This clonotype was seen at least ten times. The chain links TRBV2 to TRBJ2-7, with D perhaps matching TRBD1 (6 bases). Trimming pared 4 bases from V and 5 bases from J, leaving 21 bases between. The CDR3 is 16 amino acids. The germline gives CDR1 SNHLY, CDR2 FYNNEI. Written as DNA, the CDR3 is TGTGCCAGCAGTGCCGGGGTAGATTTGACAGGAGACGAGCAGTACTTC. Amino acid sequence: CASSAGVDLTGDEQYF.

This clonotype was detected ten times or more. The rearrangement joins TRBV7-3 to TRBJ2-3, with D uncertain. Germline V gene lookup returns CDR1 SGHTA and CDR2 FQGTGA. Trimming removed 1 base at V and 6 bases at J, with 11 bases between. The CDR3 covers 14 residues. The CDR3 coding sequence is TGTGCCAGCAGCTTAAACCCGGCCAGGGATACGCAGTATTTT. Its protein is CASSLNPARDTQYF.

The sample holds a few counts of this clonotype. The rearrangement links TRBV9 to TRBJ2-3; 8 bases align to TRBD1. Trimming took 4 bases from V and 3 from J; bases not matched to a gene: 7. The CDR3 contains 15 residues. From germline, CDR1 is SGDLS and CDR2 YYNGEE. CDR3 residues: CASSTRTGRTDTQYF. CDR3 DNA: TGTGCCAGCAGCACCCGGACAGGGCGAACAGATACGCAGTATTTT.

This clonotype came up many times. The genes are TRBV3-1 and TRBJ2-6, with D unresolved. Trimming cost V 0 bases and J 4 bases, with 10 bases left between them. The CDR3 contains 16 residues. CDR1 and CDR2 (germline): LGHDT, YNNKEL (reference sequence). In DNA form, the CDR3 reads TGTGCCAGCAGCCAAGATCTGGGTCTCGGGGCCAACGTCCTGACTTTC. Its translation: CASSQDLGLGANVLTF.

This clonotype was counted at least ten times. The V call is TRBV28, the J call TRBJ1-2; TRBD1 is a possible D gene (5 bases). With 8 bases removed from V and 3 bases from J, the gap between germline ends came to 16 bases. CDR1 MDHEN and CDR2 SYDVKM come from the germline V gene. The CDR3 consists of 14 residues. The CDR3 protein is CASLGATEDYGYTF. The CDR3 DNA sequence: TGTGCCAGCCTTGGGGCCACGGAAGACTATGGCTACACCTTC.

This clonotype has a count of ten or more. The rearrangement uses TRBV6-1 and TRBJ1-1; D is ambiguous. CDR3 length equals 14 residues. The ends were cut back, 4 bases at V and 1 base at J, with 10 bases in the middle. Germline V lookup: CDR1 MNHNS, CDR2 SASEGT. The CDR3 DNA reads TGTGCCAGCAGTGCCCAGGCCTGGAACACTGAAGCTTTCTTT. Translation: CASSAQAWNTEAFF.

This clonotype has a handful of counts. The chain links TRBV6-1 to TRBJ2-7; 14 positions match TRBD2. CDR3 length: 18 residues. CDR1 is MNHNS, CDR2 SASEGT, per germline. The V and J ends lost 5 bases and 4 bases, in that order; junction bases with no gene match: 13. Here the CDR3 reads CASSPKKWGLAGVYEQYF. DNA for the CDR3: TGTGCCAGCAGTCCAAAAAAGTGGGGACTAGCGGGAGTTTACGAGCAGTACTTC.

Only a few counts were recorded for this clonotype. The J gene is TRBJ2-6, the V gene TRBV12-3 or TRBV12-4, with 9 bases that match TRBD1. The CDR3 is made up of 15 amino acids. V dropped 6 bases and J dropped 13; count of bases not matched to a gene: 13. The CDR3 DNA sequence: TGTGCCAGCAGCCAAACCAGGACAGGGGCAAGGGTCCTGACTTTC. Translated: CASSQTRTGARVLTF.

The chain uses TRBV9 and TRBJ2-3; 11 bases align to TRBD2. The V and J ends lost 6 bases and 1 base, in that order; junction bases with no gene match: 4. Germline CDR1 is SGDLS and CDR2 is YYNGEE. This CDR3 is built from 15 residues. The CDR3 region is CASNLAGGRTDTQYF. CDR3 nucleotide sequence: TGTGCCAGCAACTTAGCGGGGGGGCGCACAGATACGCAGTATTTT.

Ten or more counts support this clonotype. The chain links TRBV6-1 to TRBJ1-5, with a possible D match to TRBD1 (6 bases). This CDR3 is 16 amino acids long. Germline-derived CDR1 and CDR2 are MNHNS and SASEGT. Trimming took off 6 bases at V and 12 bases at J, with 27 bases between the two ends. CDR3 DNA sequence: TGTGCCAGCAGCCAGTCAGGGGTATCTAGGGGAGAGCTCCAGCATTTT. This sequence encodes CASSQSGVSRGELQHF.

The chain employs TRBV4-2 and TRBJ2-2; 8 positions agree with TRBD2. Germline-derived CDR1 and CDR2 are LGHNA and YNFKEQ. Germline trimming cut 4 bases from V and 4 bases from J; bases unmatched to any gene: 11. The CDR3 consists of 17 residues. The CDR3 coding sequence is TGTGCCAGCAGCCGTCCGGAAGCGGGAGTCGTCACCGGGGAGCTGTTTTTT. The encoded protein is CASSRPEAGVVTGELFF.

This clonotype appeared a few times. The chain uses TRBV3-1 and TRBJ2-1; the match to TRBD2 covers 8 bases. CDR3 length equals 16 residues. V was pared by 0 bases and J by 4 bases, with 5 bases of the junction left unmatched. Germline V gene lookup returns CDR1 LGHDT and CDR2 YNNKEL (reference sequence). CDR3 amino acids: CASSQEAVAGYNEQFF. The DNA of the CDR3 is TGTGCCAGCAGCCAAGAGGCGGTAGCGGGGTACAATGAGCAGTTCTTC.

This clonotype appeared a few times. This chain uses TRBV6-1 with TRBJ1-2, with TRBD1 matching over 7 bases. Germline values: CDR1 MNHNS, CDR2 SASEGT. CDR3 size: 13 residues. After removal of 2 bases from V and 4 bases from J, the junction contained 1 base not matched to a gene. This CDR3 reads CASSEPGGYGYTF. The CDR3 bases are TGTGCCAGCAGTGAACCAGGGGGCTATGGCTACACCTTC.

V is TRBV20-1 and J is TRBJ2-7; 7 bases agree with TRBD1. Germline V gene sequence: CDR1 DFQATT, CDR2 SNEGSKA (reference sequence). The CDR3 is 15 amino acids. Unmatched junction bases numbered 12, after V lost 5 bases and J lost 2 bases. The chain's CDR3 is CSASVRDRFPYEQYF. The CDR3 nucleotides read TGCAGTGCTTCCGTCCGGGACAGATTCCCCTACGAGCAGTACTTC.

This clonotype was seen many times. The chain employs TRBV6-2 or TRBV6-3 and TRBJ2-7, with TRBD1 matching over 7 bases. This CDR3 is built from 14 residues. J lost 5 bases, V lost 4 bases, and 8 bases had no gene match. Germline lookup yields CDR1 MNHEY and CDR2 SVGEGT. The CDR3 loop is CASSFDRDPNEQYF. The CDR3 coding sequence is TGTGCCAGCAGTTTCGACAGGGACCCGAACGAGCAGTACTTC.

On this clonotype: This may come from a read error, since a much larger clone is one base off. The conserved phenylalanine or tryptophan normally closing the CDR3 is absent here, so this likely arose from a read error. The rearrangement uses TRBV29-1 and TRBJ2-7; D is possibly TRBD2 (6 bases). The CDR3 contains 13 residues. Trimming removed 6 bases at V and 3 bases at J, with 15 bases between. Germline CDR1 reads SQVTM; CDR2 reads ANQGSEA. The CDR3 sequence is CSVRGGADYEQYL. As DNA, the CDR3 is TGCAGCGTCCGAGGAGGGGCGGACTACGAGCAGTACTTA.